Shown below are 21 T cell receptor beta chains from a single sample sequenced in a study of T cells in Graves' hyperthyroidism and ophthalmopathy. Researchers took RNA transcripts and amplified the TCR beta CDR3 regions from them. The TCR CDR3 first-round RT-PCR relied on the HTBI primer set. TCRdb redid the calling of the multiplex PCR reads with MiXCR, one entry per CDR3 protein. The data contain some 380,000 distinct CDR3 sequences, less than 15% of them singletons. Input material: blood. The receptors here all came from a man aged 25-45 years with Graves' hyperthyroidism that later progressed to Graves' ophthalmopathy.

A remark on this clonotype: One base away lies a much larger clone, so this may be a sequencing read error. This is likely a read error, given that the CDR3 carries no conserved phenylalanine or tryptophan at its end. The chain joins TRBV3-1 to TRBJ1-5; 7 bases match TRBD1. The V gene end was trimmed by 2 bases and the J gene end by 0 bases; junction bases not matched to a gene: 4. The CDR3 spans 16 residues. Germline CDR1 LGHDT, CDR2 YNNKEL (reference sequence). CDR3 in amino acids: CASSQNRGGSNQPQHS. The DNA of the CDR3 is TGTGCCAGCAGCCAAAACAGGGGTGGTAGCAATCAGCCCCAGCATTCT.

V usage is TRBV6-6 and J usage is TRBJ2-3, with 10 bases matching TRBD1. Germline V gene lookup returns CDR1 MNHNY and CDR2 SVGAGI (reference sequence). The junction had 7 bases not matched to a gene; V was cut back by 3 bases and J by 4 bases. CDR3 length: 16 residues. The CDR3 is CASSYYGTGVSDTQYF. As DNA, the CDR3 is TGTGCCAGCAGTTATTATGGGACAGGGGTGTCAGATACGCAGTATTTT.

The table lists this clonotype with many counts. The chain carries TRBV5-5 and TRBJ1-5; D is unclear. V was pared by 2 bases and J by 5 bases, with 8 bases between. This CDR3 contains 13 residues. CDR1 is SGHKS, CDR2 YYEKEE, per germline (reference sequence). This chain's CDR3 is CASSFTADQPQHF. CDR3 DNA: TGTGCCAGCAGCTTTACGGCCGATCAGCCCCAGCATTTT.

CDR3 in DNA: TGCGCCAGCAGCAACAGCGGTTTCGATGAGCAGTTCTTC. Its protein product is CASSNSGFDEQFF. V usage is TRBV5-1 and J usage is TRBJ2-1; TRBD2 might be the D (5 bases). Germline V lookup: CDR1 SGHRS, CDR2 YFSETQ. The V and J ends lost 4 bases and 8 bases respectively, with 13 bases between them. The CDR3 runs 13 residues.

This chain connects TRBV3-1 to TRBJ2-7; 8 bases align to TRBD2. The CDR3 runs 13 residues. J lost 6 bases, V lost 6 bases, and 7 bases had no gene match. CDR1 and CDR2 (germline): LGHDT, YNNKEL (reference sequence). CDR3 protein: CASRHLAGSEQYF. The CDR3 DNA reads as TGTGCCAGCAGGCATCTAGCGGGCTCCGAGCAGTACTTC.

In the case of this clonotype: A much larger clone lies one base from this, so it may be a read error. The chain recombines TRBV18 with TRBJ1-6, with TRBD1 matching 7 bases. CDR1 and CDR2 from the germline V gene are KGHSH and LQKENI. V dropped 7 bases and J dropped 8; count of bases not matched to a gene: 5. CDR3 length: 13 amino acids. Here the CDR3 DNA reads TGTGCCAGCTGTGACAGGGTGGATTCACCCCTCCACTTT. It yields the protein CASCDRVDSPLHF.

This clonotype was observed many times. The rearrangement uses TRBV12-3 or TRBV12-4 and TRBJ1-5; 8 nucleotides agree with TRBD1. This CDR3 has 14 residues. V gave up 5 bases and J gave up 5 bases; unmatched junction bases: 5. The CDR3 sequence: CASSPQGGHQPQHF. The CDR3 nucleotides read TGTGCCAGCAGTCCACAGGGGGGCCATCAGCCCCAGCATTTT.

Concerning this clonotype itself: A much larger clone differs by one base, so this may be a read error. The CDR3 does not end in the conserved phenylalanine or tryptophan, so this is likely a read error. In nucleotides, the CDR3 is TGCGCCAGCAGGGCGGGGGGACCCTACAATGAGCAGTTCATC. Protein sequence: CASRAGGPYNEQFI. This chain links TRBV5-1 with TRBJ2-1; TRBD2 aligns across 8 bases. This CDR3 region has 14 residues. Germline CDR1 and CDR2: SGHRS and YFSETQ. J was trimmed by 2 bases and V by 5 bases; bases with no gene match: 3.

In its sample, this clonotype was seen many times. A much larger clone differs by one base, so this may be a read error. As the CDR3 is not closed by the conserved phenylalanine or tryptophan, this likely results from a read error. This chain links TRBV28 with TRBJ2-2, with 7 bases fitting TRBD2. CDR3 length: 13 residues. V shed 4 bases, J shed 7 bases, and the junction held 3 bases outside the gene matches. Looked up from germline, CDR1 is MDHEN and CDR2 is SYDVKM. The DNA for the CDR3 is TGTGCCAGCAGTTCAACTAGCGTCGGGGAGCTGTTTCTT. Translated: CASSSTSVGELFL.

This clonotype has only a few counts. The chain carries TRBV29-1 and TRBJ2-2, with 11 bases matching TRBD2. Germline values: CDR1 SQVTM, CDR2 ANQGSEA. This CDR3 has 14 residues. V shed 6 bases and J 7 bases; nucleotides not matched to a gene: 7. The CDR3 bases are TGCAGCGTGTTAGCGGGGGGGCCTGACGGGGAGCTGTTTTTT. Encoded protein: CSVLAGGPDGELFF.

The sample holds many counts of this clonotype. The gene calls are TRBV12-3 or TRBV12-4 and TRBJ1-5; tentatively, D is TRBD1 (5 bases). Trimming removed 5 bases at V and 4 bases at J, with 9 bases between. The CDR3 totals 13 residues. CDR3 sequence: CASSPGQNQPQHF. As DNA, the CDR3 is TGTGCCAGCAGTCCAGGGCAGAATCAGCCCCAGCATTTT.

This clonotype has at least ten counts. This sequence joins TRBV2 and TRBJ2-3; 7 bases align to TRBD2. Germline trimming cut 8 bases from V and 2 bases from J; bases unmatched to any gene: 4. The CDR3 consists of 13 residues. Germline values: CDR1 SNHLY, CDR2 FYNNEI. This CDR3 reads CASRSGLTDTQYF. In DNA, the CDR3 is TGTGCCAGCCGTAGCGGGCTCACAGATACGCAGTATTTT.

The gene calls are TRBV2 and TRBJ2-3; D not certain. V was clipped by 4 bases and J by 9 bases, with 20 bases between them. Germline CDR1 is SNHLY and CDR2 is FYNNEI. This CDR3 is 15 amino acids long. Written as DNA, the CDR3 is TGTGCCAGCAGTGGCGCGGCATTTCTCGGGCAGACGCAGTATTTT. The encoded protein is CASSGAAFLGQTQYF.

The gene calls are TRBV7-6 and TRBJ1-2; D is unclear. V was trimmed by 0 bases and J by 4 bases, leaving 9 bases between them. Germline V gene data show CDR1 as SGHVS and CDR2 as FNYEAQ. This CDR3 comprises 14 residues. The CDR3 spells CASSLAQSGYGYTF. The DNA for the CDR3 is TGTGCCAGCAGCTTAGCTCAGTCAGGCTATGGCTACACCTTC.

This clonotype was seen repeatedly, ten times or more. This rearrangement joins TRBV20-1 to TRBJ1-1; 9 bases map to TRBD1. J gave up 3 bases and V 6 bases, and 11 bases lay outside the gene matches. The CDR3 length is 15 residues. CDR1 is DFQATT and CDR2 is SNEGSKA in the germline V gene (reference sequence). The CDR3 coding sequence is TGCAGTGCAGGGAAACAGGGGGCGTCGGACACTGAAGCTTTCTTT. This translates into CSAGKQGASDTEAFF.

Only a few counts were recorded for this clonotype. The CDR3 is CASSIIGDSQPQHF. In nucleotides, the CDR3 is TGTGCCAGTAGTATTATCGGGGACAGCCAGCCCCAGCATTTT. The V and J genes are TRBV19 and TRBJ1-5, with 7 bases identical to TRBD1. The CDR3 loop spans 14 amino acids. Trimming cost V 3 bases and J 7 bases; bases outside gene matches: 6. Germline lookup yields CDR1 LNHDA and CDR2 SQIVND (reference sequence). The variable domain in full, with the rest retrieved from reference TRBV19 and TRBJ1-5, is DGGITQSPKYLFRKEGQNVTLSCEQNLNHDAMYWYRQDPGQGLRLIYYSQIVNDFQKGDIAEGYSVSREKKESFPLTVTSAQKNPTAFYLCASSIIGDSQPQHFGDGTRLSIL.

About this clonotype: A clone one base away is much larger, so this may be a read error. The V call is TRBV24-1, the J call TRBJ1-1; D remains ambiguous. CDR1 is KGHDR and CDR2 is SFDVKD in the germline V gene. Between the trimmed V and J ends, which lost 3 bases and 1 base, there was a span of 8 bases. CDR3 size: 14 residues. This chain's CDR3 is CATSDTYGNTEAFF. Written as DNA, the CDR3 is TGTGCCACCAGTGATACGTACGGGAACACTGAAGCTTTCTTT.

This clonotype has a count of ten or more. The rearrangement links TRBV12-3 or TRBV12-4 to TRBJ1-2; D not resolved. The length of the CDR3 is 13 residues. V was clipped by 5 bases and J by 8 bases, with 15 bases between them. CDR3 sequence: CASSPNPPDGYTF. DNA of the CDR3: TGTGCCAGCAGTCCCAACCCGCCGGACGGCTACACCTTC.

Ten or more counts support this clonotype. The V and J genes are TRBV12-3 or TRBV12-4 and TRBJ2-3; D not certain. V lost 6 bases and J 0 bases, leaving 7 bases between the germline ends. The CDR3 spans 13 residues. CDR3 sequence reads: CASRPTSTDTQYF. The CDR3 DNA is TGTGCCAGCAGGCCGACTAGCACAGATACGCAGTATTTT.

This clonotype was recorded many times. The CDR3 region is CASSHTGNSPLHF. In DNA, the CDR3 is TGTGCCAGCAGTCATACAGGGAATTCACCCCTCCACTTT. This sequence joins TRBV28 and TRBJ1-6; D might be TRBD1 (6 bases). The V gene lost 5 bases and the J gene lost 7 bases, with 9 bases spanning the gap. The CDR3 loop spans 13 amino acids. Germline CDR1 and CDR2: MDHEN and SYDVKM.

The chain links TRBV4-1 to TRBJ1-6, with unresolved D. Deletions cut 4 bases from V and 9 bases from J, with 13 bases between. The germline CDR1 and CDR2 sequences are MGHRA and YSYEKL. This CDR3 comprises 14 residues. For the CDR3, the DNA is TGCGCCAGCAGCCGGGCGGACTTGACTTCACCCCTCCACTTT. This translates into CASSRADLTSPLHF.